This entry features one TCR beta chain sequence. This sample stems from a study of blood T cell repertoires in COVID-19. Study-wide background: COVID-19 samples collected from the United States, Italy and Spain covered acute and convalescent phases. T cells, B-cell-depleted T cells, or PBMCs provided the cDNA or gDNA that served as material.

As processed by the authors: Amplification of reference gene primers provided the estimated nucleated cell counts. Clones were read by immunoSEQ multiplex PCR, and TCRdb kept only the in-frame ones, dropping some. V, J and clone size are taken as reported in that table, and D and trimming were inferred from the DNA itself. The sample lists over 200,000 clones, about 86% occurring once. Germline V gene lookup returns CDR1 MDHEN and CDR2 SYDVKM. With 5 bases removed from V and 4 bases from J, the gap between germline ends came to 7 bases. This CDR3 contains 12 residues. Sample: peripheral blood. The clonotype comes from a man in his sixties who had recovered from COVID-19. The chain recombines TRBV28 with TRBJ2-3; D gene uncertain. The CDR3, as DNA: TGTGCCAGCAGTACGGTTTCAGATACGCAGTATTTT. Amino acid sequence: CASSTVSDTQYF.